This TCR beta chain was captured by sequencing in a study of CD4+ T cells in melanoma. General study results and limits: Neoantigen-specific CD4+ T cells in melanoma reportedly had diverse differentiation states. CD8+ T cell, macrophage and B cell function reportedly correlated with neoantigen-specific CD4+ T cells.

Here immunoSEQ multiplex PCR was the method, and the copy in TCRdb shows in-frame clones only, minus some. This table has about 140,000 clones, about nine tenths appearing once. Trimming removed 1 base from V and 3 bases from J, with 13 bases in between. The CDR3 is 15 residues long. Germline V CDR1 and CDR2: SEHNR, FQNEAQ (reference sequence). Remarks on this clone: As yet, its antigen is unknown.

V usage is TRBV7-9 and J usage is TRBJ2-7; possible D gene TRBD2, 5 bases. The TCR sequence derives from a human donor with melanoma. DNA for the CDR3: TGTGCCAGCAGCTTAGGGTCGGGGTTCGGCTACGAGCAGTACTTC. Protein sequence: CASSLGSGFGYEQYF.